Described below is a single TCR beta chain sequence and its context. J lost 7 bases, V lost 2 bases, and 6 bases had no gene match. This CDR3 is 15 amino acids long. Under recently defined diagnostic criteria, the patients with Susac syndrome qualified as having definite or probable disease. RNA amounts of about 0.5 to 1 ug underwent reverse transcription with random hexamers. The CDR3 of TCR beta was amplified by immunoSEQ multiplex PCR across 54 Vbeta and 13 Jbeta. TCRdb fed the immunoSEQ multiplex PCR reads into MiXCR, producing one record per CDR3 protein. The sample contains tens of thousands of distinct CDR3 sequences, 95% to 97% of which appear only once. These data belong to a study of CD8 T cells in Susac syndrome.

The clonotype was recovered from a human donor with Susac syndrome. The sample was CD8+ T cells from PBMCs. The chain has TRBV12-3 or TRBV12-4 and TRBJ2-7; 12 bases agree with TRBD1. CDR3 protein: CASSLKGQGAREQYF. As DNA, the CDR3 is TGTGCCAGCAGTTTAAAGGGACAGGGGGCGCGTGAGCAGTACTTC.